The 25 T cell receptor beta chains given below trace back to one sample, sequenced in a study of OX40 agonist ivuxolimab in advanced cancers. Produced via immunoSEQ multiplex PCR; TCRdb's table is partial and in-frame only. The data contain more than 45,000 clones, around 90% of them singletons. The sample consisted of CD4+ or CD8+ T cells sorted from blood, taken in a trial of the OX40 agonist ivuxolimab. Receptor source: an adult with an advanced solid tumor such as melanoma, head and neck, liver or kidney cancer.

As DNA, the CDR3 is TGTGCCAGCAGTGACGGGCCCGATACGCAGTATTTT. This gives the protein CASSDGPDTQYF. The chain has TRBV6-1 and TRBJ2-3, with no clear D. With 3 bases removed from V and 6 bases from J, the gap between germline ends came to 7 bases. The CDR3 covers 12 residues. Germline assignment: CDR1 MNHNS and CDR2 SASEGT.

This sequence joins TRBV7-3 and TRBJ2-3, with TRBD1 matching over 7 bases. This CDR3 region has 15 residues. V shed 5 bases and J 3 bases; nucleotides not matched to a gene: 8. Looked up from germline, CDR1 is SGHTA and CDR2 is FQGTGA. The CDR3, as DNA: TGTGCCAGCAGCCCGACAGGGCTTGGTACAGATACGCAGTATTTT. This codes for CASSPTGLGTDTQYF.

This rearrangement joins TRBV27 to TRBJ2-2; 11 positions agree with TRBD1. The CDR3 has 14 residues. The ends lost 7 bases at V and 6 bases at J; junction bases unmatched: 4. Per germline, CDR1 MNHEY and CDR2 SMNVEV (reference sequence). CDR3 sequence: CASKGQGDAGELFF. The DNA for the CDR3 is TGTGCCAGCAAGGGACAGGGGGACGCCGGGGAGCTGTTTTTT.

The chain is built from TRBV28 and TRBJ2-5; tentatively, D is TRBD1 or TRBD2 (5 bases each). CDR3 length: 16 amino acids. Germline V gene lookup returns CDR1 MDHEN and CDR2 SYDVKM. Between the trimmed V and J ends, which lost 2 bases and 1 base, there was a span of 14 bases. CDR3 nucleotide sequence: TGTGCCAGCAGTTTAGCCCCCGGGACCTTCCAAGAGACCCAGTACTTC. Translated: CASSLAPGTFQETQYF.

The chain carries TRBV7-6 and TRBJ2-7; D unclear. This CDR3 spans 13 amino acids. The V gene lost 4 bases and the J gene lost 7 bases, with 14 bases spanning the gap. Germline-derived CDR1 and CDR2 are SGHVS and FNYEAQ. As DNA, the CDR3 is TGTGCCAGCAGCTCCTCCCTCTCCGGGGAGCAGTACTTC. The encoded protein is CASSSSLSGEQYF.

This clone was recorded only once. The CDR3 here is CSVEGEGQGVAGANVLTF. In DNA, the CDR3 is TGCAGCGTTGAAGGGGAGGGACAGGGGGTGGCTGGGGCCAACGTCCTGACTTTC. The chain recombines TRBV29-1 with TRBJ2-6; 11 nucleotides line up with TRBD1. After removal of 1 base from V and 2 bases from J, the junction contained 7 bases not matched to a gene. The germline gives CDR1 SQVTM, CDR2 ANQGSEA. The CDR3 contains 18 residues.

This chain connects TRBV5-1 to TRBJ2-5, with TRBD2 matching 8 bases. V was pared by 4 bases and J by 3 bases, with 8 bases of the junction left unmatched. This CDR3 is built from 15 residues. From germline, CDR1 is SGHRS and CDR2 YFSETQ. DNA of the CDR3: TGCGCCAGCAGCGAACCGCGGGGGGCGGAAGAGACCCAGTACTTC. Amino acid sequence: CASSEPRGAEETQYF.

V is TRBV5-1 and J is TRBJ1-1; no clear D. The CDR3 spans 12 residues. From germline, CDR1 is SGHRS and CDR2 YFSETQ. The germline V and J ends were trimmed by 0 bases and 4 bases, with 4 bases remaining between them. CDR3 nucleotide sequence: TGCGCCAGCAGCTTGGCCAGCACTGAAGCTTTCTTT. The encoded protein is CASSLASTEAFF. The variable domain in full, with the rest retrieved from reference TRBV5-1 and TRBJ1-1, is KAGVTQTPRYLIKTRGQQVTLSCSPISGHRSVSWYQQTPGQGLQFLFEYFSETQRNKGNFPGRFSGRQFSNSRSEMNVSTLELGDSALYLCASSLASTEAFFGQGTRLTVV.

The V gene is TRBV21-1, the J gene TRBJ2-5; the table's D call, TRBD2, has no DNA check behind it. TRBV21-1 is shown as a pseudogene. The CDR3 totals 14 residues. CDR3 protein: CASSKGAGQKTQYF. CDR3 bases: TGTGCCAGCAGCAAAGGGGCGGGGCAAAAGACCCAGTACTTC.

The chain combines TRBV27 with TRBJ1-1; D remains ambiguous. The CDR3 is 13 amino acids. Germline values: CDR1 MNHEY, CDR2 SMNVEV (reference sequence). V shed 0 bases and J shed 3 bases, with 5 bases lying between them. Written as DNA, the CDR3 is TGTGCCAGCAGTTTATCTGGGGACACTGAAGCTTTCTTT. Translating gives CASSLSGDTEAFF.

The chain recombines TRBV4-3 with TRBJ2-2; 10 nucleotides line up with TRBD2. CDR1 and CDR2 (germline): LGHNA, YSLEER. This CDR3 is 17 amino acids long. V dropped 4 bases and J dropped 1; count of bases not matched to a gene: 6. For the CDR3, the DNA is TGCGCCAGCAGCCCCACTAGCGGGGTGATGAACACCGGGGAGCTGTTTTTT. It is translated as CASSPTSGVMNTGELFF.

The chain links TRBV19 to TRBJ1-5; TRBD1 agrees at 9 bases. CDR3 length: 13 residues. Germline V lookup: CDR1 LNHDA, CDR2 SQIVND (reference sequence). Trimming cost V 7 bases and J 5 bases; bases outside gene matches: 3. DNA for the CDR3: TGTGCCAGTACGGGACAGGGCGATCAGCCCCAGCATTTT. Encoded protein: CASTGQGDQPQHF.

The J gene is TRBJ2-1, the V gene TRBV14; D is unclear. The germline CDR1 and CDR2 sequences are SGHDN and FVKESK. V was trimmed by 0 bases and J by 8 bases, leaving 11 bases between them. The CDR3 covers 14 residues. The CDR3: CASSQDRGRDEQFF. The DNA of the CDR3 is TGTGCCAGCAGCCAAGATCGAGGAAGGGATGAGCAGTTCTTC.

The CDR3 loop reads CASSFRLVVARGELFF. CDR3 in DNA: TGTGCCAGCAGTTTCCGACTAGTGGTGGCTCGCGGGGAGCTGTTTTTT. The chain has TRBV27 and TRBJ2-2; TRBD2 is a possible D gene (6 bases). The CDR3 covers 16 residues. Germline values: CDR1 MNHEY, CDR2 SMNVEV (reference sequence). V was cut by 3 bases and J by 7 bases, with 18 bases left in between.

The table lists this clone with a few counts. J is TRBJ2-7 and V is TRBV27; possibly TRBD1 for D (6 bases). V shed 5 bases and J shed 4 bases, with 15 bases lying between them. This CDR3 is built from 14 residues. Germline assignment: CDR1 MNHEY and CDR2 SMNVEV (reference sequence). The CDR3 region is CASSIAGAQYEQYF. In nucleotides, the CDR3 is TGTGCCAGCAGTATTGCAGGGGCCCAATACGAGCAGTACTTC.

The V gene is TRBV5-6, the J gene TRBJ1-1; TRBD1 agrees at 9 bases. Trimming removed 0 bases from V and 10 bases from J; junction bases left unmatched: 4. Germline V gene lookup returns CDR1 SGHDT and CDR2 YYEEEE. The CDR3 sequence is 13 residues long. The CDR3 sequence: CASSLEPGQGAFF. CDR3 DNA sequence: TGTGCCAGCAGCTTGGAGCCGGGACAGGGAGCTTTCTTT.

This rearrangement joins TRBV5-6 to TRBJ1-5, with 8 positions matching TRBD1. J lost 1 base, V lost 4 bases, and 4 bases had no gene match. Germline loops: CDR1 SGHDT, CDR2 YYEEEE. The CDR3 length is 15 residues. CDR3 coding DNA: TGTGCCAGCAGCATCGGACAGGGAAGCAATCAGCCCCAGCATTTT. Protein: CASSIGQGSNQPQHF.

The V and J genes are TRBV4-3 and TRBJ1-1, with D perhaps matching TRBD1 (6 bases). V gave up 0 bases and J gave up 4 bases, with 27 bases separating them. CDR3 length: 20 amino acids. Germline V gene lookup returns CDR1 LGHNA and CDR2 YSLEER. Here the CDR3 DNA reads TGCGCCAGCAGCCAAGAAGAACCTTCAGGGGTTGGGTTGGGGTTCACTGAAGCTTTCTTT. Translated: CASSQEEPSGVGLGFTEAFF.

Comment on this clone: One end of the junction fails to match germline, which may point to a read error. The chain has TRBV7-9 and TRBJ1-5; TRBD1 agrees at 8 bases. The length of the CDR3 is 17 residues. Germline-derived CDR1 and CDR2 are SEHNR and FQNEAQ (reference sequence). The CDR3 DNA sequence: TGTGCCAGCAACTTAGTTAGTGCAGGGGGCTCTAATCAGCCCCAGCATTTT. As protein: CASNLVSAGGSNQPQHF.

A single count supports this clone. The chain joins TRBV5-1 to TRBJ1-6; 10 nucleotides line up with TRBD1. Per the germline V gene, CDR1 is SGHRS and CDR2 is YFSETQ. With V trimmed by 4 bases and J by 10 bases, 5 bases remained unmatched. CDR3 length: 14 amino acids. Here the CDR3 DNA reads TGCGCCAGCAGCCTCGGGACAGGGGACTCACCCCTCCACTTT. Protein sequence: CASSLGTGDSPLHF.

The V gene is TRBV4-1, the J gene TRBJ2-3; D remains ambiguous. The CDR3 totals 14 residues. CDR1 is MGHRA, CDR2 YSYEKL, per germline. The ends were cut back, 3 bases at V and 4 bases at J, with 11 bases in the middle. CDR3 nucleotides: TGCGCCAGCAGCCACCGCCTACTCGCAGATACGCAGTATTTT. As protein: CASSHRLLADTQYF.

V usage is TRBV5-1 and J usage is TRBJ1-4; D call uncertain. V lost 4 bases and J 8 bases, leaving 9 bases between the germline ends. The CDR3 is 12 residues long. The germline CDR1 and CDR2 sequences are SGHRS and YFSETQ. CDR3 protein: CASSPAGEKLFF. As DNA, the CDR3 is TGCGCCAGCAGCCCGGCCGGGGAAAAACTGTTTTTT.

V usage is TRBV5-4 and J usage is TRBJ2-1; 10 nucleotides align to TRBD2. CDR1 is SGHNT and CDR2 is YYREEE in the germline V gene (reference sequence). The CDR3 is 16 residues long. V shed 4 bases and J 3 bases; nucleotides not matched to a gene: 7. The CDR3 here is CASSPIAGGFYNEQFF. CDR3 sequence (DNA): TGTGCCAGCAGCCCTATAGCGGGGGGATTCTACAATGAGCAGTTCTTC.

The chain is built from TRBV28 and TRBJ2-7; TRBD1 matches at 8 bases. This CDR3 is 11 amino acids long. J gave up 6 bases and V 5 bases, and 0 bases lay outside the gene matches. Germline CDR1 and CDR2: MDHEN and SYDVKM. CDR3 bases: TGTGCCAGCAGTACAGGGGGCGAGCAGTACTTC. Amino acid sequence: CASSTGGEQYF.

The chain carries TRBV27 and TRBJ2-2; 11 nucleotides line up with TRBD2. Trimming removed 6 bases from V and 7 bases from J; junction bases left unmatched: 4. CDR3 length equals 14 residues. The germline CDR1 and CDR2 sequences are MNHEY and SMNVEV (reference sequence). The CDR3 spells CASRPSGGNGELFF. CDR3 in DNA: TGTGCCAGCAGGCCTAGCGGGGGGAACGGGGAGCTGTTTTTT.